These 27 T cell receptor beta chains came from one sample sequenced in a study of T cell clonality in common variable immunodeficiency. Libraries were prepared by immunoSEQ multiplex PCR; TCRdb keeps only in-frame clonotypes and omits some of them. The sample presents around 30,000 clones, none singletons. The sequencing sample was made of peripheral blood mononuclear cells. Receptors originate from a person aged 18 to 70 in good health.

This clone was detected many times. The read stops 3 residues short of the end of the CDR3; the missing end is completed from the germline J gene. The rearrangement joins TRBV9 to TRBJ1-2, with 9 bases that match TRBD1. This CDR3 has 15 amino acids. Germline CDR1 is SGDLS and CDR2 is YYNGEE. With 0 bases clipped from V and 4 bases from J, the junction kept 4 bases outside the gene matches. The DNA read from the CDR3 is TGTGCCAGCAGCGTAGAAGACAGGGGGACCTATGGC. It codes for CASSVEDRGTYG. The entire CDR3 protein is CASSVEDRGTYGYTF.

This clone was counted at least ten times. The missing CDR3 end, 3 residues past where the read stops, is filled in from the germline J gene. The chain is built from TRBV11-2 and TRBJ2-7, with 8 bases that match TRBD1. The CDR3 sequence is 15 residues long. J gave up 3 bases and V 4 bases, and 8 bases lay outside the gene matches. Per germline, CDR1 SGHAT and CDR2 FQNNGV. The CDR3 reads CASSWTTGVVYEQYF. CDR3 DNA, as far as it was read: TGTGCCAGCAGCTGGACGACAGGGGTAGTCTACGAG.

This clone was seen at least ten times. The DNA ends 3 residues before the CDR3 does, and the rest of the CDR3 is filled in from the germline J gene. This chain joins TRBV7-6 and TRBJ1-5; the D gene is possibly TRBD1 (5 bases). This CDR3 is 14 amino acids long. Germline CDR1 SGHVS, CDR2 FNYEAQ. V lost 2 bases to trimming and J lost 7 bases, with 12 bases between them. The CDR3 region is CASSLPGRGQPQHF. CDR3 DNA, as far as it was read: TGTGCCAGCAGCTTACCGGGCCGGGGGCAGCCC.

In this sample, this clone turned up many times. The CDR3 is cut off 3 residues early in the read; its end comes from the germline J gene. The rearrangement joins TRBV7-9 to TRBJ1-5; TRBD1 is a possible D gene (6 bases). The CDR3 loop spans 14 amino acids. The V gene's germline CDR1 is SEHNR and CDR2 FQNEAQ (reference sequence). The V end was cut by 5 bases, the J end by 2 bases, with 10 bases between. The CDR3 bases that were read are TGTGCCAGCAGCCTTGCAGGGGGCAATCAGCCC. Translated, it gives CASSLAGGNQP. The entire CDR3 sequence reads CASSLAGGNQPQHF.

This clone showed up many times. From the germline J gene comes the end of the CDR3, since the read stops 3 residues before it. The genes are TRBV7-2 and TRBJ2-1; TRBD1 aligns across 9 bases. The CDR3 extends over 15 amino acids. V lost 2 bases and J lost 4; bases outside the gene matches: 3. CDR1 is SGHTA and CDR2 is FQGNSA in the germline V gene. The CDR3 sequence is CASSLRQGGYNEQFF. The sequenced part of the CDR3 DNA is TGTGCCAGCAGCTTAAGACAGGGGGGGTACAATGAG.

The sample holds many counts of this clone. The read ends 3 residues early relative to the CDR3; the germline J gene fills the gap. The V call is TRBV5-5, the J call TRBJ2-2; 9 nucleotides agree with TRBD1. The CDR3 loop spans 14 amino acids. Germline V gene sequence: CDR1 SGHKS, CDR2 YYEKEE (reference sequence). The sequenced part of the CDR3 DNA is TGTGCCAGCAGCGACGGGACAGGGAATTCACCG. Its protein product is CASSDGTGNSP. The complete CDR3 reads CASSDGTGNSPLFF.

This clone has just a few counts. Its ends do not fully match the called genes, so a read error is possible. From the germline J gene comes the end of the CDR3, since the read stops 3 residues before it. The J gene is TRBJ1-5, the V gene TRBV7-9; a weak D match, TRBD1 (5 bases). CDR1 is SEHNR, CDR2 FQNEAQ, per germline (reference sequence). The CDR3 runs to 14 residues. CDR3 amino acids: CAGSLGQSNQPQHF. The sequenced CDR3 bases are TGTGCCGGCAGCTTGGGGCAGAGCAATCAGCCC.

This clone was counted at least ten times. CDR3 DNA (partial): TGCGCCAGCAGCAAGGGACAGGACACAGATACG. Translation: CASSKGQDTDT. The complete CDR3 sequence is CASSKGQDTDTQYF. The chain couples TRBV5-1 to TRBJ2-3, with 8 bases matching TRBD1. The observed sequence ends 3 residues before the CDR3 terminus, with the missing tail filled in from the germline J gene. Germline assignment: CDR1 SGHRS and CDR2 YFSETQ. The trim removed 4 bases at V and 2 bases at J, leaving 3 bases unmatched. The CDR3 runs to 14 residues. The variable domain in full, with the rest retrieved from reference TRBV5-1 and TRBJ2-3, is KAGVTQTPRYLIKTRGQQVTLSCSPISGHRSVSWYQQTPGQGLQFLFEYFSETQRNKGNFPGRFSGRQFSNSRSEMNVSTLELGDSALYLCASSKGQDTDTQYFGPGTRLTVL.

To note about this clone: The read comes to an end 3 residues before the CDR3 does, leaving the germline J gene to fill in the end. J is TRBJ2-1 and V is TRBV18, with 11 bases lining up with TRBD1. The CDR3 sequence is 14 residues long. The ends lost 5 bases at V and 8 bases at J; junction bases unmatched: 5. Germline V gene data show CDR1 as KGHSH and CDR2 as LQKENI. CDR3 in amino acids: CASSWTGGSDEQFF. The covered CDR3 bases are TGTGCCAGCTCATGGACAGGGGGCAGCGATGAG.

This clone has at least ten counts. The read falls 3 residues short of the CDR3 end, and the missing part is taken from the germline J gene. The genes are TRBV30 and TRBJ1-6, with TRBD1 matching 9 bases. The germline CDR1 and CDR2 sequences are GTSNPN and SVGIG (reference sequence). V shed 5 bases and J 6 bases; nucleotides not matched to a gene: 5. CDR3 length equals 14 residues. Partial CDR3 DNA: TGTGCCTGGTCCAGGACAGGGGTTAATTCACCC. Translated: CAWSRTGVNSP. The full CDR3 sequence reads CAWSRTGVNSPLHF.

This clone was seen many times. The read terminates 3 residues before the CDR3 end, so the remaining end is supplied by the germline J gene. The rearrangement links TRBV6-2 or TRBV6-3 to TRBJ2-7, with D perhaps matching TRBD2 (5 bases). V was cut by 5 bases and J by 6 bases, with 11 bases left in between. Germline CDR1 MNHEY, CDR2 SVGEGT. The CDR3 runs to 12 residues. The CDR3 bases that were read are TGTGCCAGCAGTAGGGTCGCGGGCGAG. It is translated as CASSRVAGE. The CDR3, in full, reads CASSRVAGEQYF.

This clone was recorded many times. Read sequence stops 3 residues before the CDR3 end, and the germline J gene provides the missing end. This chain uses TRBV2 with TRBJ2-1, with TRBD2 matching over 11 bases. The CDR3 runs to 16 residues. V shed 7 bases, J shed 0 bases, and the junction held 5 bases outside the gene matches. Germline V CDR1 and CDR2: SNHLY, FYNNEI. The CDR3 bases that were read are TGTGCCAGCACCACCGGACTAGCGGGCTCCTACAATGAG. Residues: CASTTGLAGSYNE. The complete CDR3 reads CASTTGLAGSYNEQFF.

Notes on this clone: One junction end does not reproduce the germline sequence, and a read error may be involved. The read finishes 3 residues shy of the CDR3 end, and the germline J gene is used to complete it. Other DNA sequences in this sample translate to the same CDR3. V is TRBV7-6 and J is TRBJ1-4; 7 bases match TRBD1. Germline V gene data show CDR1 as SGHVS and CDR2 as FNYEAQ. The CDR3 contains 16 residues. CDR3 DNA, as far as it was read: TGCGCCAGCAGCCCGACTCCGCAGGCTTATTCAGGGGGA. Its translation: CASSPTPQAYSGG. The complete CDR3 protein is CASSPTPQAYSGGLFF.

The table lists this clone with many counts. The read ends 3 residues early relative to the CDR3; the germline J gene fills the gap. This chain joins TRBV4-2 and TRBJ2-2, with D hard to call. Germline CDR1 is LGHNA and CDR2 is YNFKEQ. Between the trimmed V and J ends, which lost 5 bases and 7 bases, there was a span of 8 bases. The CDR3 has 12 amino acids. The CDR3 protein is CASSEPHGELFF. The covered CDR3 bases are TGTGCCAGCAGCGAGCCCCACGGGGAG.

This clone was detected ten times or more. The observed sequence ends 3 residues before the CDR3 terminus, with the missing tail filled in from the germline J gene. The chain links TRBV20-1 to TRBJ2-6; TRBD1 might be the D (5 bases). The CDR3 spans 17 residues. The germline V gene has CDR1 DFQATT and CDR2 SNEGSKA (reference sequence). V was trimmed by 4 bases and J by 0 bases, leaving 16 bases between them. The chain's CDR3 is CSAMRLQDRSGANVLTF. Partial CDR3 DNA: TGCAGTGCTATGCGGTTACAGGACCGCTCTGGGGCCAACGTC.

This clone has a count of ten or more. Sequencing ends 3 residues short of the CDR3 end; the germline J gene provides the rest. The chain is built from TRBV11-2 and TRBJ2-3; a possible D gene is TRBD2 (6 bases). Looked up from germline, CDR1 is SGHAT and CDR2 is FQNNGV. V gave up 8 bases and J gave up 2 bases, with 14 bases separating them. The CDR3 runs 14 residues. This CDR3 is CASGYSSVTDTQYF. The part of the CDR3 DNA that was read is TGTGCCAGCGGTTATTCTAGCGTCACAGATACG.

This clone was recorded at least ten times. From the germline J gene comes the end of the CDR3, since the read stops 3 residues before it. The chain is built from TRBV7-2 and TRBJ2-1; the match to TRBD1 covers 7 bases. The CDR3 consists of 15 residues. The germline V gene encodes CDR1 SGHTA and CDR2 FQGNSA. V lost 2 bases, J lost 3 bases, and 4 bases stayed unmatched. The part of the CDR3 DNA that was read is TGTGCCAGCAGCTTACTACAGGGGATCTACAATGAG. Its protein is CASSLLQGIYNE. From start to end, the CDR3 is CASSLLQGIYNEQFF.

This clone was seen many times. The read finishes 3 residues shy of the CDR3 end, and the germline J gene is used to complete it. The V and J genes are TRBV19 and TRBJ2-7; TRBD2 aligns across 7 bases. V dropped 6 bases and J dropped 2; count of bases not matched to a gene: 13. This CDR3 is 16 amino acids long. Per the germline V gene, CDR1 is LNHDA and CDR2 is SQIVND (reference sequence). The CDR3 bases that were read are TGTGCCAGTAGCCACCCCGGGGGGACCAATCCCTACGAG. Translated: CASSHPGGTNPYE. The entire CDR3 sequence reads CASSHPGGTNPYEQYF.

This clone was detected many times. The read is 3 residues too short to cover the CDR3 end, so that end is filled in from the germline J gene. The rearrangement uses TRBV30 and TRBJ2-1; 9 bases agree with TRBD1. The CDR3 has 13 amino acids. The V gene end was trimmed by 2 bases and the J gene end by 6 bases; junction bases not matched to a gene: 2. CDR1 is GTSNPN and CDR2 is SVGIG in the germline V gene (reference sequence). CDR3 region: CAWSRQGGNEQFF. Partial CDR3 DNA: TGTGCCTGGAGTCGACAGGGGGGCAATGAG.

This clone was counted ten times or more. The CDR3 bases that were read are TGTGCCAGCTCACCAGTCGGGACAGCTCTTTATGGC. Protein: CASSPVGTALYG. The CDR3 in full is CASSPVGTALYGYTF. The chain has TRBV18 and TRBJ1-2; 7 bases align to TRBD1. The read gets to within 3 residues of the CDR3 end, and the germline J gene fills in the rest. The germline gives CDR1 KGHSH, CDR2 LQKENI. CDR3 size: 15 residues. Trimming at V came to 2 bases and at J to 5 bases, leaving 8 bases not matched to a gene.

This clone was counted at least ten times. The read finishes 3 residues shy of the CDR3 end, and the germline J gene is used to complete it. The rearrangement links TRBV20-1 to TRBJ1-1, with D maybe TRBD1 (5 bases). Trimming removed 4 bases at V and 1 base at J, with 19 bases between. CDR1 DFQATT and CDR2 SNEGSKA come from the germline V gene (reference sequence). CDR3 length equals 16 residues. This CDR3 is CSATPGHRQRNTEAFF. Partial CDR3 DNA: TGCAGTGCTACCCCCGGACACCGTCAAAGGAACACTGAA.

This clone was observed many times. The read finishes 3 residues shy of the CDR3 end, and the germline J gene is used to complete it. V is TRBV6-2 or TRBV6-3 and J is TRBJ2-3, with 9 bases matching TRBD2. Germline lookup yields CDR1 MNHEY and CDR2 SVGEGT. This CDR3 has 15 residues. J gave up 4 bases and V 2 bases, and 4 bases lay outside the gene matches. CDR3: CASSYGGGGADTQYF. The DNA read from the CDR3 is TGTGCCAGCAGTTACGGCGGGGGGGGAGCAGATACG.

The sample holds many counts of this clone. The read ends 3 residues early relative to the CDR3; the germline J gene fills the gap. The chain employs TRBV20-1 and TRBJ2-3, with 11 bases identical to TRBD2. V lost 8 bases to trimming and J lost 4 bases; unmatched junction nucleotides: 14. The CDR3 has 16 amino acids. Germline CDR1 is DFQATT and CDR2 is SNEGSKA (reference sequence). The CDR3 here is CSSKLPLAGGSDTQYF. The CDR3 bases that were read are TGCAGTTCAAAACTCCCCCTAGCGGGGGGCTCAGATACG.

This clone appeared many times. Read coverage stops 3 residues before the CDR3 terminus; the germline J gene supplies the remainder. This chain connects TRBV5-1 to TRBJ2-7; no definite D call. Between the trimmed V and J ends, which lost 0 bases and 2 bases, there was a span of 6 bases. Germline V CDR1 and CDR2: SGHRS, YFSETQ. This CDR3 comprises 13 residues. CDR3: CASSLGTPYEQYF. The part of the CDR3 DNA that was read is TGCGCCAGCAGCTTGGGAACTCCCTACGAG. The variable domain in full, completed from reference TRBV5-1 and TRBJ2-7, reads KAGVTQTPRYLIKTRGQQVTLSCSPISGHRSVSWYQQTPGQGLQFLFEYFSETQRNKGNFPGRFSGRQFSNSRSEMNVSTLELGDSALYLCASSLGTPYEQYFGPGTRLTVT.

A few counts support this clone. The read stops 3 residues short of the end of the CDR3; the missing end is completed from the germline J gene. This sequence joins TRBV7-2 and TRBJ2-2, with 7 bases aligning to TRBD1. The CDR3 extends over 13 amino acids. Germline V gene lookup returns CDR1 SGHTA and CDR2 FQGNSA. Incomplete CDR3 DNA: TGTGCCAGCAGCGAACCCCCCGGGACAGCG. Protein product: CASSEPPGTA. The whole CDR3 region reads CASSEPPGTALFF.

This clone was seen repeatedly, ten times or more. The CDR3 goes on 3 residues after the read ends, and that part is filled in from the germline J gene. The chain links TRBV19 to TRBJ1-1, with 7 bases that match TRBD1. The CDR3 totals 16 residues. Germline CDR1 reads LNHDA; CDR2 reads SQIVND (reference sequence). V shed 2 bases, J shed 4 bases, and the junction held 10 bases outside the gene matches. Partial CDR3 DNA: TGTGCCAGTAGTATATTGGCCCGGGCAGGGGGCACTGAA. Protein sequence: CASSILARAGGTE. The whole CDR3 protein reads CASSILARAGGTEAFF.

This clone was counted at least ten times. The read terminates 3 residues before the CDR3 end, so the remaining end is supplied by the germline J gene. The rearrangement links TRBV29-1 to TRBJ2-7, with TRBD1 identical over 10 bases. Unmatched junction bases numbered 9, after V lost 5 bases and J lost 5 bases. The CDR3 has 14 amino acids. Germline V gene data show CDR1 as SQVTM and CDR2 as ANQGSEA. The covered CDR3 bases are TGCAGCGTTTCCCCCGGGACAGGGGAGGACGAG. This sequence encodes CSVSPGTGEDE. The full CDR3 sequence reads CSVSPGTGEDEQYF.